This T cell receptor (beta chain) was retrieved from a study of beta chain features in type 1 diabetes. Study observations and caveats: Any PCR bias toward short templates would affect both groups alike. Among type 1 diabetes patients, VDJ junctions had fewer insertions and more deletions. The study found that naive, central memory and Treg TCRB repertoires appeared more similar in patients than in healthy donors. Shortening that was moderate but significant affected the TCRB CDR3s of Type 1 diabetes patients in all four CD4+ subsets.

Every isolated RNA sample was fully reverse transcribed, so sequencing captured expressed TCRB transcripts. The protocol was immunoSEQ multiplex PCR, while the TCRdb copy is restricted to in-frame clones and leaves out a portion. The repertoire holds approximately 270,000 clones, with roughly an eighth as singletons. V was trimmed by 2 bases and J by 4 bases, leaving 11 bases between them. The CDR3 length is 15 residues. Germline values: CDR1 SGHDN, CDR2 FVKESK. On this clone: Its matching antigen is unknown.

The V call is TRBV14, the J call TRBJ2-2, with D possibly matching TRBD1 (5 bases). The sample consisted of naive CD4+ T cells from blood. The sequence derives from a man younger than 40 with type 1 diabetes. CDR3 coding DNA: TGTGCCAGCAGCCAACCCGGTAGGGGCACCGGGGAGCTGTTTTTT. Translated, it gives CASSQPGRGTGELFF.